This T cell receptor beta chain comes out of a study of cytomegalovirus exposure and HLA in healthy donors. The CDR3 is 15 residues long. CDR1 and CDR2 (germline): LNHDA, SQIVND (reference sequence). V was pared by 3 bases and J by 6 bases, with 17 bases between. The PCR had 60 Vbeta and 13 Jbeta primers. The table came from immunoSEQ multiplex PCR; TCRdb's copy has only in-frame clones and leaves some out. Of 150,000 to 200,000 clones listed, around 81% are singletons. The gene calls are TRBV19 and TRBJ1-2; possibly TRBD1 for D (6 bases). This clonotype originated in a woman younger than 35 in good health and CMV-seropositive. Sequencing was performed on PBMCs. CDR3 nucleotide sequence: TGTGCCAGTAGTATTTTGGTACAGGGAAATCATGGCTACACCTTC. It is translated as CASSILVQGNHGYTF.